The clone carrying this T cell receptor (beta chain) was seen a handful of times. Antigen: not known. The TCR beta library used iRepertoire HTBI primers with Arm-PCR amplification of CDR3. TCRdb called the multiplex PCR reads again in MiXCR, with one record for every CDR3 protein. Of about 290,000 distinct CDR3 sequences in the sample, around 20% were seen once. Documented time point: persistent/refractory GD, antithyroid drugs over 5 years with positive TRAb. PBMC-derived RNA was used for the TCR library. This record belongs to a study of regulatory T cells in long-lasting Graves disease. Overall study findings and caveats: There was favoring of TRBV28, TRBJ1-2 and TRBJ2-5 in persistent disease. Possibly, accuracy suffered from the small sample size.

CDR1 and CDR2 from the germline V gene are SGHDT and YYEEEE. V lost 2 bases to trimming and J lost 6 bases, with 6 bases between them. The CDR3 length is 11 residues. The sequence derives from a female donor with Graves disease. The chain couples TRBV5-6 to TRBJ2-7; D not resolved. The sequences come from peripheral blood mononuclear cells (PBMCs), collected when the disease was refractory, from a patient treated with antithyroid drugs. CDR3 sequence (DNA): TGTGCCAGCAGCTTCGCTCTCGAGCAGTACTTC. Translating it yields CASSFALEQYF.